This is a list of T cell receptor beta chains from one sample in a study of cytomegalovirus exposure and HLA in healthy donors. Sequenced by immunoSEQ multiplex PCR; TCRdb stores in-frame clones only, minus some. Recorded for this sample: roughly 53,000 clones. The sample was PBMCs. These receptors came from a man aged 18-30 years in good health and CMV-seropositive. Each CDR3 is given with its conserved first and last residue. D genes are given only for firm matches.

DNA: TGCGCCAGCAGCTTGGGAACAGGGGGGGAAAAACTGTTTTTT
CDR3: CASSLGTGGEKLFF
J: TRBJ1-4
D: TRBD1
V: TRBV5-1

DNA: TGTGCCAGCAGCCCCGACGTAAGACAGGGCGCTTACAATGAGCAGTTCTTC
CDR3: CASSPDVRQGAYNEQFF
J: TRBJ2-1
D: TRBD1
V: TRBV9

DNA: TGTGCCAGTAGTAACCCGGGACAGGGTCCTACCGGGGAGCTGTTTTTT
CDR3: CASSNPGQGPTGELFF
J: TRBJ2-2
D: TRBD1
V: TRBV19

DNA: TGTGCCTGGAGTGACAGGGCCACCGGGGAGCTGTTTTTT
CDR3: CAWSDRATGELFF
J: TRBJ2-2
D: .
V: TRBV30

DNA: TGTGCCAGCAGCTACGGCGGCTCCTTGCAGACCCAGTACTTC
CDR3: CASSYGGSLQTQYF
J: TRBJ2-5
D: .
V: TRBV7-8

DNA: TGTGCCAGCAGTGTAGCTGGGGAGGGAGAGGAAAAACTGTTTTTT
CDR3: CASSVAGEGEEKLFF
J: TRBJ1-4
D: .
V: TRBV28

DNA: TGTGCCAGCAGCTTAGACGCGACAGGGGTTTCCAATTCACCCCTCCACTTT
CDR3: CASSLDATGVSNSPLHF
J: TRBJ1-6
D: TRBD1
V: TRBV7-2

DNA: TGTGCCAGTAACTTGGTGAACACTGAAGCTTTCTTT
CDR3: CASNLVNTEAFF
J: TRBJ1-1
D: .
V: TRBV6-6

DNA: TGTGCCAGCAGCACCGTGGACAGGAACACTGAAGCTTTCTTT
CDR3: CASSTVDRNTEAFF
J: TRBJ1-1
D: .
V: TRBV5-4

DNA: TGCGCCAGCAGTGATACTACAGGGGGGCTGAACACTGAAGCTTTCTTT
CDR3: CASSDTTGGLNTEAFF
J: TRBJ1-1
D: TRBD1
V: TRBV5-1

DNA: TGCGCCAGCAGCTTGGGTGGGACCACCAGCGGGACGCAGTATTTT
CDR3: CASSLGGTTSGTQYF
J: TRBJ2-3
D: .
V: TRBV5-1

DNA: TGTGCCAGCAGCAAGTTCCTAGCGGAACGGAAGACCCAGTACTTC
CDR3: CASSKFLAERKTQYF
J: TRBJ2-5
D: TRBD2
V: TRBV5-4

DNA: TGTGCCAGCAGCTCTCACTTCACAGATACGCAGTATTTT
CDR3: CASSSHFTDTQYF
J: TRBJ2-3
D: .
V: TRBV11-3

DNA: TGTGCCAGCAGCTCTCCGGTCGAGGGGGTATCGAACTATGGCTACACCTTC
CDR3: CASSSPVEGVSNYGYTF
J: TRBJ1-2
D: .
V: TRBV2